This T cell receptor (beta chain) was retrieved from a study of cytomegalovirus exposure and HLA in healthy donors. Overall study findings and caveats: Among the CMV-associated chains, a few were confirmed in vitro as specific for CMV antigens. TCR beta chain V- and J-gene trimming was linked, in a later analysis, to a missense variant in DCLRE1C. Solely CMV serostatus was available to characterize immune exposure.

PCR primers comprised 60 Vbeta and 13 Jbeta primers. TCRdb keeps only in-frame clones here, not all; method: immunoSEQ multiplex PCR. The sample carries roughly 34,000 clones, around three quarters recorded once. The germline V gene has CDR1 LNHNV and CDR2 YYDKDF (reference sequence). J lost 6 bases, V lost 1 base, and 8 bases had no gene match. This CDR3 has 16 amino acids. A word on this clone: Its antigen is undetermined.

V usage is TRBV15 and J usage is TRBJ2-1; 8 bases align to TRBD2. Sequenced sample: PBMCs. The sequence was obtained from a male donor in good health and CMV-seronegative. CDR3 loop: CATSRGGSGRTNEQFF. CDR3 bases: TGTGCCACCAGCAGAGGAGGGAGCGGGAGAACCAATGAGCAGTTCTTC.